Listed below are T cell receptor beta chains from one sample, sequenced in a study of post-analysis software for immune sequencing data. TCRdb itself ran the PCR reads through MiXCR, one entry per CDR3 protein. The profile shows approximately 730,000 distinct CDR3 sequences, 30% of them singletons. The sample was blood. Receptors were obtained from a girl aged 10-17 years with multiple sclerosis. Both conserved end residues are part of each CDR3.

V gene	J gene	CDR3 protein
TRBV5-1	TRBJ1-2	CASSPRDRTANYGYTF
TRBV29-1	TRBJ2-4	CSVSGTEYPKNIQYF
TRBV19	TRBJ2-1	CASRRSGQSWASSYNEQFF
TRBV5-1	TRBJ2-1	CASSLAGLVFSYNEQFF
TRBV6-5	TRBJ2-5	CASMINTGEARETQYF
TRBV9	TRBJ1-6	CASTEGLLDSPLHF
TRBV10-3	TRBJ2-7	CAIREDRALGEQYF
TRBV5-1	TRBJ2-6	CASSNRRQGPNSGANVRTF
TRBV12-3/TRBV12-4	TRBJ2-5	CASRVGEGGVPETQYF
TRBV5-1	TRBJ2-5	CASFPGGGFETQYF
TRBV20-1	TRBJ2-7	CSATSTGGFSYEQYF
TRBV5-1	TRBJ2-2	CASSVYLQGPGELFF
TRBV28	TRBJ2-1	CASSSVTRGYNEQFF
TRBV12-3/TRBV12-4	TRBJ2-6	CASNPAGGSGASVLTF
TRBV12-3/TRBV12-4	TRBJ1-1	CASTSREGSTEAFF
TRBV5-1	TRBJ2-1	CASRAGTSGGVYNEQFF
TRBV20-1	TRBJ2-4	CSAAIQDNQYF
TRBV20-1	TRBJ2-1	CSARDMSGLAGENEQFF
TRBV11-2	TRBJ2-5	CASSFMGNREETQYF
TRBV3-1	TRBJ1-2	CASSRGRGTSYGYTF
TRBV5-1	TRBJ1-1	CASSPRTGGLAEAFF
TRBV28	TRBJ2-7	CASSLLRGGLSYEQYF
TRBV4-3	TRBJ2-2	CASSQDGRGAANTGELFF
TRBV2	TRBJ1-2	CASSEGGTEAGYGYTF
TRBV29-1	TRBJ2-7	CSVRGTGAYEQYF
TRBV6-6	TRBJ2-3	CASSYSASGGTDTQYF
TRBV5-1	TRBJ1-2	CASSLEEGYYGYTF
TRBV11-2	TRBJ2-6	CASSLRGGGSGANVLTF